This T cell receptor beta chain is drawn from a study of technical replicates of blood from several donors (dated by TCRdb to 2016 to 2017). The library was prepared using the immunoSEQ multiplex PCR assay. TCRdb took over this immuneACCESS table, retaining in-frame rearrangements with V and J assigned. Such tables are incomplete; in checked studies, under half of the missing clones stem from an unresolved V gene, and the remainder is unexplained. Present in this sample are about 67,000 clones, 95% to 98% of which were seen just once. The top ten hold around 0.15% of the sample. Of note for this clone: The specificity of this receptor is unknown. No base-level quality is on record; no much larger clone is a single base apart.

The junction carries 10 bases between V and J, which are trimmed by 0 bases and 4 bases respectively. The CDR3 spans 14 residues, from the cysteine through the phenylalanine. CDR3 DNA only is kept here, 42 bases in frame from base 1. The germline V gene yields SGHRS for CDR1 and YFSETQ for CDR2. Here the chain combines TRBV5-1 and TRBJ1-1; 6 matching bases give a weak D call of TRBD1. This TCR was recovered from a human donor in good health. The sample taken for sequencing was T cells isolated from PBMCs. The DNA sequence is as follows: TGCGCCAGCAGCTTGGAGGGGGGGGTCACTGAAGCTTTCTTT. It codes for CASSLEGGVTEAFF.